One and the same sample provided the 22 T cell receptor beta chains below, sequenced in a study of cytotoxic CD8 clonotypes in ibrutinib-treated CLL. Profiling relied on immunoSEQ multiplex PCR, and the TCRdb table lists in-frame clones only, not all of them. The data contain 150,000 or so clones, around three quarters of them singletons. Sequences were derived from PBMCs, sampled after 12 months of ibrutinib treatment. Receptors originate from a human donor with chronic lymphocytic leukemia.

This clone was seen a handful of times. This chain joins TRBV7-9 and TRBJ2-7, with a possible D match to TRBD1 (7 bases). V lost 5 bases, J lost 0 bases, and 14 bases lay in between. This CDR3 has 15 residues. Germline V CDR1 and CDR2: SEHNR, FQNEAQ (reference sequence). In DNA, the CDR3 is TGTGCCAGCAGCCCCCAGGGGGGAACCTCCTACGAGCAGTACTTC. This codes for CASSPQGGTSYEQYF.

The chain joins TRBV7-2 to TRBJ2-7; the D gene is possibly TRBD1 (6 bases). CDR1 SGHTA and CDR2 FQGNSA come from the germline V gene. Trimming shortened V by 0 bases and J by 2 bases, and 11 bases separated the two germline ends. CDR3 size: 15 residues. CDR3 residues: CASSLAGQKTYEQYF. In DNA, the CDR3 is TGTGCCAGCAGCTTAGCTGGACAGAAAACCTACGAGCAGTACTTC.

The chain joins TRBV18 to TRBJ2-1; 10 bases are a match to TRBD1. With V trimmed by 0 bases and J by 7 bases, 3 bases remained unmatched. Germline values: CDR1 KGHSH, CDR2 LQKENI. The CDR3 contains 15 residues. CDR3 loop: CASSPPDRGRNEQFF. CDR3 coding DNA: TGTGCCAGCTCACCACCGGACAGGGGGAGGAATGAGCAGTTCTTC.

V usage is TRBV27 and J usage is TRBJ1-1; maybe TRBD1 (5 bases). The V end lost 8 bases, the J end lost 0 bases, and 16 bases lay between the germline ends. CDR1 and CDR2 (germline): MNHEY, SMNVEV (reference sequence). The CDR3 spans 15 residues. CDR3 loop: CASGNIGGMNTEAFF. The DNA for the CDR3 is TGTGCCAGCGGCAATATCGGGGGGATGAACACTGAAGCTTTCTTT.

The genes are TRBV5-6 and TRBJ2-1; D is possibly TRBD1 or TRBD2 (5 bases each). Trimming shortened V by 0 bases and J by 0 bases, and 10 bases separated the two germline ends. Germline CDR1 reads SGHDT; CDR2 reads YYEEEE. There are 16 residues in the CDR3. The CDR3 DNA reads TGTGCCAGCAGCTTGGAGGGACGGAACTCCTACAATGAGCAGTTCTTC. Protein product: CASSLEGRNSYNEQFF.

The chain employs TRBV11-2 and TRBJ2-1, with TRBD2 matching over 8 bases. Looked up from germline, CDR1 is SGHAT and CDR2 is FQNNGV. CDR3 length equals 14 residues. Trimming took 8 bases from V and 8 from J; bases not matched to a gene: 11. CDR3 nucleotides: TGTGCCAGCTCGCGGTCAGCGGGAGCGGATGAGCAGTTCTTC. Its protein is CASSRSAGADEQFF.

This chain uses TRBV30 with TRBJ2-2; no firm D call. Per the germline V gene, CDR1 is GTSNPN and CDR2 is SVGIG (reference sequence). The V end lost 1 base, the J end lost 0 bases, and 15 bases lay between the germline ends. The CDR3 totals 17 residues. For the CDR3, the DNA is TGTGCCTGGAGTGGCTTCAGGCGAACACCGAACACCGGGGAGCTGTTTTTT. Translation: CAWSGFRRTPNTGELFF.

This clone has just one count. The chain is built from TRBV7-6 and TRBJ2-7, with TRBD2 matching 9 bases. The J segment lost 4 bases and the V segment lost 1 base, leaving 5 bases of the junction unmatched. The CDR3 is made up of 15 amino acids. The germline V gene has CDR1 SGHVS and CDR2 FNYEAQ. Here the CDR3 DNA reads TGTGCCAGCAGCTTAGGGGCGGGAGGGCCATACGAGCAGTACTTC. Its protein is CASSLGAGGPYEQYF.

This chain joins TRBV7-3 and TRBJ1-5; tentative D call: TRBD1 (6 bases). V was pared by 3 bases and J by 0 bases, with 12 bases between. CDR3 length: 16 amino acids. Germline V gives CDR1 SGHTA, CDR2 FQGTGA. The CDR3 DNA is TGTGCCAGCAGCTTGACCGACAGGTTTAGCAATCAGCCCCAGCATTTT. Translation gives CASSLTDRFSNQPQHF.

CDR3 DNA sequence: TGTGCCAGCAGTGAAGCGTGGAAACAGTACGAGCAGTACTTC. Protein product: CASSEAWKQYEQYF. V is TRBV6-1 and J is TRBJ2-7; D remains unclear. The CDR3 covers 14 residues. Trimming removed 0 bases from V and 4 bases from J, with 10 bases in between. The germline V gene has CDR1 MNHNS and CDR2 SASEGT.

V is TRBV11-2 and J is TRBJ2-6, with D hard to call. Trimming left V 4 bases short and J 0 bases short, with 4 bases between. CDR3 size: 14 residues. In germline, CDR1 is SGHAT, CDR2 FQNNGV. The CDR3 nucleotides read TGTGCCAGCAGCTCTTACTCTGGGGCCAACGTCCTGACTTTC. Encoded protein: CASSSYSGANVLTF.

The chain carries TRBV7-2 and TRBJ2-3; D possibly corresponds to TRBD1 (6 bases). Trimming removed 4 bases at V and 2 bases at J, with 10 bases between. Germline values: CDR1 SGHTA, CDR2 FQGNSA. The CDR3 has 14 residues. The CDR3 protein is CASSSWTVTDTQYF. CDR3 nucleotides: TGTGCCAGCAGCTCATGGACAGTCACAGATACGCAGTATTTT.

The chain employs TRBV29-1 and TRBJ2-3; the match to TRBD1 covers 8 bases. The CDR3 contains 11 residues. The V gene end was trimmed by 7 bases and the J gene end by 8 bases; junction bases not matched to a gene: 5. Germline CDR1 and CDR2: SQVTM and ANQGSEA. The chain's CDR3 is CSEDRVGTQYF. CDR3 nucleotides: TGCAGCGAGGACAGGGTTGGTACGCAGTATTTT.

The gene calls are TRBV19 and TRBJ1-4; D may be TRBD1 (5 bases). CDR3 size: 15 residues. V was pared by 5 bases and J by 6 bases, with 16 bases between. Germline V lookup: CDR1 LNHDA, CDR2 SQIVND (reference sequence). Here the CDR3 reads CASSYRYILDEKLFF. The CDR3 region has the DNA TGTGCCAGTAGTTACAGGTACATCTTGGATGAAAAACTGTTTTTT. The full variable domain, completed using reference TRBV19 and TRBJ1-4, is DGGITQSPKYLFRKEGQNVTLSCEQNLNHDAMYWYRQDPGQGLRLIYYSQIVNDFQKGDIAEGYSVSREKKESFPLTVTSAQKNPTAFYLCASSYRYILDEKLFFGSGTQLSVL.

On this clone: Its ends do not fully match the called genes, so a read error is possible. The V gene is TRBV7-7, the J gene TRBJ1-1; no definite D call. There are 14 residues in the CDR3. Per germline, CDR1 SSHAT and CDR2 FNYEAQ (reference sequence). CDR3 nucleotides: TGTGCTAGCAGCCCGACACTACTGAACACTGAAGCTTTCTTT. Protein sequence: CASSPTLLNTEAFF.

V usage is TRBV18 and J usage is TRBJ1-1; TRBD1 matches at 8 bases. CDR1 and CDR2 from the germline V gene are KGHSH and LQKENI. The CDR3 is 15 amino acids. Losses at the gene ends were 1 base for V and 6 bases for J; bases not matched to a gene: 7. CDR3 DNA: TGTGCCAGCTCACCACTCACGCTACAGGGGGCTGAAGCTTTCTTT. Protein sequence: CASSPLTLQGAEAFF. The whole variable domain, remainder taken from reference TRBV18 and TRBJ1-1, is NAGVMQNPRHLVRRRGQEARLRCSPMKGHSHVYWYRQLPEEGLKFMVYLQKENIIDESGMPKERFSAEFPKEGPSILRIQQVVRGDSAAYFCASSPLTLQGAEAFFGQGTRLTVV.

The rearrangement joins TRBV7-2 to TRBJ1-3; 7 bases align to TRBD1. The germline V gene has CDR1 SGHTA and CDR2 FQGNSA. The CDR3 sequence is 16 residues long. V shed 6 bases, J shed 1 base, and the junction held 9 bases outside the gene matches. The CDR3 DNA reads TGTGCCAGCAGTCCTCAGGGGGTCGGTTCTGGAAACACCATATATTTT. This sequence encodes CASSPQGVGSGNTIYF.

V gene TRBV5-4 combines with J gene TRBJ2-3; D is possibly TRBD1 (5 bases). Trimming removed 0 bases from V and 7 bases from J, with 18 bases in between. Germline assignment: CDR1 SGHNT and CDR2 YYREEE (reference sequence). The CDR3 covers 16 residues. CDR3 protein: CASSLEDFLQDNTQYF. As DNA, the CDR3 is TGTGCCAGCAGCTTGGAAGATTTTTTACAGGATAATACGCAGTATTTT.

The chain's CDR3 is CASSYSGTDYEQYF. CDR3 coding DNA: TGTGCCAGCAGCTACAGCGGGACAGACTACGAGCAGTACTTC. The chain carries TRBV11-3 and TRBJ2-7, with D perhaps matching TRBD1 or TRBD2 (7 bases each). This CDR3 contains 14 residues. Per germline, CDR1 SGHNT and CDR2 YENEEA. V dropped 4 bases and J dropped 3 bases, with 13 bases sitting between them. The full variable domain, its missing parts supplied by reference TRBV11-3 and TRBJ2-7, is EAGVVQSPRYKIIEKKQPVAFWCNPISGHNTLYWYLQNLGQGPELLIRYENEEAVDDSQLPKDRFSAERLKGVDSTLKIQPAELGDSAVYLCASSYSGTDYEQYFGPGTRLTVT.

This clone was counted only a few times. The V call is TRBV2, the J call TRBJ1-2, with D possibly matching TRBD1 (5 bases). CDR3 size: 12 residues. Per the germline V gene, CDR1 is SNHLY and CDR2 is FYNNEI. Deletions cut 3 bases from V and 8 bases from J, with 10 bases between. DNA of the CDR3: TGTGCCAGCAGTGACGTAGGGGTCGGCTACACCTTC. As protein: CASSDVGVGYTF.

This chain connects TRBV4-3 to TRBJ2-7; D possibly corresponds to TRBD1 (6 bases). Germline CDR1 is LGHNA and CDR2 is YSLEER. The CDR3 is 15 amino acids. The V end lost 2 bases, the J end lost 3 bases, and 14 bases lay between the germline ends. CDR3 coding DNA: TGCGCCAGCAGCCAATTGACAGGTCGAATCTACGAGCAGTACTTC. Translation gives CASSQLTGRIYEQYF.

This chain joins TRBV2 and TRBJ1-1, with no clear D. The CDR3 totals 13 residues. The germline gives CDR1 SNHLY, CDR2 FYNNEI. Trimming took 4 bases from V and 3 from J, leaving 9 bases between them. CDR3 amino acids: CASSVDQDTEAFF. CDR3 DNA sequence: TGTGCCAGCAGTGTCGACCAAGACACTGAAGCTTTCTTT.